This T cell receptor (beta chain) was profiled in a study of CD8+ T cells in alopecia areata. Study context: Treated individuals took tofacitinib by mouth, 5 to 10 mg twice daily.

For this clone: Its antigen is not identified.

Study results and caveats: Both scalp clonality and the expanded CD8+ clones among the top 100 showed a significant decrease with tofacitinib. Especially in alopecia totalis/universalis, lesional scalp showed greater clonality than normal scalp did.

The treatment denotes: oral pan-JAK inhibitor, 5-10 mg twice daily. Samples from alopecia areata patients were lesional scalp punch biopsies and peripheral blood. Sequencing templates came from extracted RNA that was reverse transcribed into cDNA. Assay used: immunoSEQ multiplex PCR; TCRdb lists only in-frame clones, some missing. The data show about 220,000 clones, with approximately 57% seen just once and roughly 1.5% held by the top ten. The CDR3 sequence is 19 residues long. From germline, CDR1 is SGDLS and CDR2 YYNGEE. V lost 0 bases, J lost 0 bases, and 9 bases stayed unmatched. The sequencing used CD4+ T cells sorted from blood, collected at week 4, from a patient treated with tofacitinib. This receptor was taken from a human donor with alopecia areata. V gene TRBV9 combines with J gene TRBJ2-5; TRBD2 agrees at 12 bases. CDR3: CASSVGGLLAGGHQETQYF. The CDR3 nucleotides are TGTGCCAGCAGCGTAGGTGGATTACTAGCGGGGGGACACCAAGAGACCCAGTACTTC. The variable domain in full, completed from reference TRBV9 and TRBJ2-5, reads DSGVTQTPKHLITATGQRVTLRCSPRSGDLSVYWYQQSLDQGLQFLIQYYNGEERAKGNILERFSAQQFPDLHSELNLSSLELGDSALYFCASSVGGLLAGGHQETQYFGPGTRLLVL.